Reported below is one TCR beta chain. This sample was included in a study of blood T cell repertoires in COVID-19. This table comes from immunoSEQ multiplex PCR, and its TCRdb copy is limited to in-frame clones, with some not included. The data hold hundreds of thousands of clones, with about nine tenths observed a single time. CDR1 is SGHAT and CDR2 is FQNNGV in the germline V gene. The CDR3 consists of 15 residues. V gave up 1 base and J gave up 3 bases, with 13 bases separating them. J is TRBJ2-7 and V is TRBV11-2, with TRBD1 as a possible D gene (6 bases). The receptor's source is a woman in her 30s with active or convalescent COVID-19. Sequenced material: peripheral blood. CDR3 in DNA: TGTGCCAGCAGCTTAGCCCTAACAGGGATCTACGAGCAGTACTTC. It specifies CASSLALTGIYEQYF.